The T cell receptor beta chain described here comes from a study of T cell repertoires in cytomegalovirus infection. Study observations and caveats: The cumulative frequency of public TCR beta families identified carriers of CMV plus the relevant HLA.

Each CDR3 protein gets one entry after TCRdb re-called the reads with MiXCR. This table has a few hundred thousand distinct CDR3 sequences, about 39% appearing once. This clonotype was detected a few times. Antigen unknown. Germline V CDR1 and CDR2: SGHTA, FQGNSA. Germline trimming cut 5 bases from V and 2 bases from J; bases unmatched to any gene: 10. CDR3 size: 17 residues. The material was cultured PBMCs, obtained from culture after CMV antigen stimulation. The sequence came from a human donor in good health (CMV status not recorded). Some clones in this sample may be carry-over from other donors' samples. This rearrangement joins TRBV7-2 to TRBJ2-2; 8 nucleotides align to TRBD2. CDR3: CASSGRLAGGNTGELFF. CDR3 nucleotides: TGTGCCAGCAGCGGCCGACTGGCGGGGGGTAACACCGGGGAGCTGTTTTTT.